This passage covers 21 T cell receptor beta chains from one sample sequenced in a study of T cell repertoires in aging, cancer and after chemotherapy. Rearranged V-D-J TRB sequences were amplified with a mixed TRB-A/B primer pool. One entry per CDR3 protein, called by TCRdb with MiXCR from the multiplex PCR reads. The sample has about 1,200 distinct CDR3 sequences, approximately 24% seen once. The template was genomic DNA from peripheral blood, not RNA. Sequencing was carried out using blood. The receptors here all came from a human donor with a solid tumor.

This clonotype has a handful of counts. The chain couples TRBV6-6 to TRBJ2-1; no clear D gene. Per the germline V gene, CDR1 is MNHNY and CDR2 is SVGAGI (reference sequence). This CDR3 spans 12 amino acids. V gave up 0 bases and J gave up 9 bases, with 6 bases separating them. For the CDR3, the DNA is TGTGCCAGCAGTTACTCGATAGGTGAGCAGTTCTTC. This sequence encodes CASSYSIGEQFF.

By share, this clonotype counts as large. The rearrangement links TRBV6-5 to TRBJ2-7, with D possibly TRBD1 on 6 matching bases. The V and J ends lost 7 bases and 5 bases respectively, with 15 bases between them. Germline V gene lookup returns CDR1 MNHEY and CDR2 SVGAGI. CDR3 length equals 13 residues. DNA of the CDR3: TGTGCCAGCAACAAACAGGGTTCTGACGAGCAGTACTTC. Its protein is CASNKQGSDEQYF.

This clonotype was detected once. The V and J genes are TRBV4-1 and TRBJ2-5; 10 bases map to TRBD2. With 3 bases clipped from V and 2 bases from J, the junction kept 3 bases outside the gene matches. This CDR3 has 15 residues. The germline CDR1 and CDR2 sequences are MGHRA and YSYEKL. In DNA, the CDR3 is TGCGCCAGCAGCCAGCTGGGACTAGCGCAAGAGACCCAGTACTTC. Translated, it gives CASSQLGLAQETQYF.

By sample share, this clonotype is large (0.1 to 1%). V gene TRBV5-4 combines with J gene TRBJ1-4; no reliable D call. Trimming took 0 bases from V and 2 from J, leaving 8 bases between them. The CDR3 consists of 15 residues. CDR1 is SGHNT and CDR2 is YYREEE in the germline V gene (reference sequence). This CDR3 is CASSLEKGTNEKLFF. In nucleotides, the CDR3 is TGTGCCAGCAGCTTGGAGAAGGGCACTAATGAAAAACTGTTTTTT.

This clonotype is medium-sized in the sample. V is TRBV7-9 and J is TRBJ2-7; TRBD1 aligns across 7 bases. CDR3 length: 16 residues. Germline CDR1 reads SEHNR; CDR2 reads FQNEAQ (reference sequence). V shed 5 bases, J shed 4 bases, and the junction held 14 bases outside the gene matches. The CDR3 region has the DNA TGTGCCAGCAGCCCCCGTAACAGGGGTCCCCCGTACGAGCAGTACTTC. This encodes CASSPRNRGPPYEQYF.

The chain couples TRBV27 to TRBJ2-1; TRBD2 aligns across 11 bases. The CDR3 is 15 amino acids. V shed 2 bases and J 9 bases; nucleotides not matched to a gene: 6. CDR1 MNHEY and CDR2 SMNVEV come from the germline V gene (reference sequence). This CDR3 reads CASSLISGRVTEQFF. Here the CDR3 DNA reads TGTGCCAGCAGTTTAATTAGCGGGAGGGTCACTGAGCAGTTCTTC.

By proportion, this clonotype is large. V gene TRBV30 combines with J gene TRBJ1-6; TRBD1 is a possible D gene (6 bases). CDR1 is GTSNPN and CDR2 is SVGIG in the germline V gene (reference sequence). Deletions cut 0 bases from V and 10 bases from J, with 10 bases between. The length of the CDR3 is 13 residues. CDR3 in DNA: TGTGCCTGGAGTGTATCCGGGGGCTCACCCCTCCACTTT. Encoded protein: CAWSVSGGSPLHF.

The chain recombines TRBV29-1 with TRBJ2-7; possibly TRBD2 for D (5 bases). The J call is doubtful: the DNA matches TRBJ2-1 better. The CDR3 spans 13 residues. CDR1 is SQVTM and CDR2 is ANQGSEA in the germline V gene. Written as DNA, the CDR3 is TGCAGCGCCGGGCAGCGGCCTCAATCTCGGCAGTTCTTC. Protein sequence: CSAGQRPQSRQFF.

A few counts support this clonotype. The chain couples TRBV27 to TRBJ2-1, with 10 nucleotides matching TRBD2. V lost 0 bases and J lost 2; bases outside the gene matches: 1. Germline assignment: CDR1 MNHEY and CDR2 SMNVEV (reference sequence). This CDR3 spans 16 amino acids. CDR3 region: CASSLSAGGTYNEQFF. For the CDR3, the DNA is TGTGCCAGCAGTTTATCAGCGGGAGGGACCTACAATGAGCAGTTCTTC.

This chain joins TRBV19 and TRBJ2-1; D gene unclear. Germline V gene lookup returns CDR1 LNHDA and CDR2 SQIVND (reference sequence). V was shortened by 0 bases and J by 0 bases, with 12 bases between the two germline ends. This CDR3 spans 17 amino acids. In DNA form, the CDR3 reads TGTGCCAGTAGTATAGATGCGCGCCTTAGCTCCTACAATGAGCAGTTCTTC. Amino acid sequence: CASSIDARLSSYNEQFF.

In its sample, this clonotype is large (0.1 to 1%). This rearrangement joins TRBV6-5 to TRBJ2-7; D may be TRBD2 (5 bases). V gave up 6 bases and J gave up 0 bases, with 15 bases separating them. This CDR3 comprises 15 residues. Germline V gives CDR1 MNHEY, CDR2 SVGAGI. Here the CDR3 reads CASSSSPATSYEQYF. CDR3 DNA sequence: TGTGCCAGCAGCTCTAGCCCAGCGACCTCCTACGAGCAGTACTTC.

By frequency in the sample, this clonotype is large. The chain uses TRBV20-1 and TRBJ1-6, with D perhaps TRBD1 (5 bases). The V and J ends lost 3 bases and 6 bases respectively, with 12 bases between them. The length of the CDR3 is 14 residues. Germline V gene data show CDR1 as DFQATT and CDR2 as SNEGSKA (reference sequence). DNA of the CDR3: TGCAGTGCTAGTGAAAAGACAGTTAATTCACCCCTCCACTTT. It specifies CSASEKTVNSPLHF.

This clonotype was detected a few times. The rearrangement links TRBV27 to TRBJ2-3, with D hard to call. V gave up 4 bases and J gave up 5 bases, with 13 bases separating them. Germline CDR1 reads MNHEY; CDR2 reads SMNVEV (reference sequence). The CDR3 totals 14 residues. The CDR3 reads CASSSQTAGDTQYF. CDR3 DNA sequence: TGTGCCAGCAGTTCTCAAACAGCAGGAGATACGCAGTATTTT.

V and J are TRBV27 and TRBJ2-7; no clear D gene. This CDR3 has 14 residues. Trimming shortened V by 6 bases and J by 0 bases, and 12 bases separated the two germline ends. CDR1 and CDR2 from the germline V gene are MNHEY and SMNVEV (reference sequence). The CDR3 coding sequence is TGTGCCAGCAGCCCGAAACGATTCTCCTACGAGCAGTACTTC. Encoded protein: CASSPKRFSYEQYF.

This clonotype has a handful of counts. The chain carries TRBV24-1 and TRBJ1-4, with no clear D. V was cut by 4 bases and J by 7 bases, with 6 bases left in between. The germline V gene has CDR1 KGHDR and CDR2 SFDVKD. The CDR3 is made up of 12 amino acids. DNA for the CDR3: TGTGCCACCAGTGACCCGTCTGAAAAACTGTTTTTT. Amino acid sequence: CATSDPSEKLFF.

The chain joins TRBV18 to TRBJ2-1, with D hard to call. Trimming removed 0 bases at V and 2 bases at J, with 14 bases between. The CDR3 runs to 17 residues. Germline V CDR1 and CDR2: KGHSH, LQKENI. The CDR3 is CASSPPLGRYPYNEQFF. Written as DNA, the CDR3 is TGTGCCAGCTCACCACCGTTAGGCAGATATCCCTACAATGAGCAGTTCTTC.

This clonotype came up once. This chain connects TRBV7-2 to TRBJ2-1; D is undetermined. This CDR3 contains 13 residues. Germline CDR1 is SGHTA and CDR2 is FQGNSA. V lost 3 bases and J lost 9, with 12 bases in between. CDR3 nucleotides: TGTGCCAGCAGCTTGAACCGTAACGGTGAGCAGTTCTTC. It translates to CASSLNRNGEQFF.

V is TRBV18 and J is TRBJ2-1, with 8 bases lining up with TRBD1. Germline trimming cut 3 bases from V and 4 bases from J; bases unmatched to any gene: 8. The CDR3 runs 16 residues. Germline V gene data show CDR1 as KGHSH and CDR2 as LQKENI. For the CDR3, the DNA is TGTGCCAGCTCACCGCCAGACAGGGGTATTTACAATGAGCAGTTCTTC. Its protein is CASSPPDRGIYNEQFF.

This clonotype was counted between two and nine times. V and J are TRBV6-5 and TRBJ2-5; TRBD2 aligns across 8 bases. The length of the CDR3 is 13 residues. Germline lookup yields CDR1 MNHEY and CDR2 SVGAGI. V shed 6 bases and J 5 bases; nucleotides not matched to a gene: 5. This CDR3 reads CASRSSGSETQYF. The CDR3, as DNA: TGTGCCAGCAGGTCCAGCGGGAGCGAGACCCAGTACTTC.

By share, this clonotype ranks as medium-sized. V usage is TRBV7-9 and J usage is TRBJ2-7; D is unclear. CDR1 is SEHNR, CDR2 FQNEAQ, per germline (reference sequence). V lost 3 bases and J lost 2, with 11 bases in between. The CDR3 loop spans 14 amino acids. The CDR3 is CASSFVSGPYEQYF. As DNA, the CDR3 is TGTGCCAGCAGCTTTGTTTCGGGCCCCTACGAGCAGTACTTC.

This clonotype was seen a handful of times. The rearrangement uses TRBV5-1 and TRBJ1-4; D is uncertain. V was shortened by 0 bases and J by 8 bases, with 14 bases between the two germline ends. There are 15 residues in the CDR3. CDR1 SGHRS and CDR2 YFSETQ come from the germline V gene. CDR3 bases: TGCGCCAGCAGCTTGGGTTCTTCGGGGAGAGAAAAACTGTTTTTT. Translation gives CASSLGSSGREKLFF.